The 5 T cell receptor beta chains presented below share a single source sample, sequenced in a study of blood T cells in healthy people across ages. With a J-beta primer mix and a sample-barcoded 5' primer, a second PCR ran roughly 6 to 11 cycles. TCRdb called the 5' RACE reads again in MiXCR, with one record for every CDR3 protein. The sample lists about 1.5 million distinct CDR3 sequences; about 42% were seen once. Sequencing input: blood. The receptors were sampled from a woman between 18 and 29 years old in good health.

The rearrangement joins TRBV6-6 to TRBJ2-7, with 8 bases that match TRBD1. This CDR3 is built from 15 residues. In germline, CDR1 is MNHNY, CDR2 SVGAGI (reference sequence). V lost 5 bases to trimming and J lost 7 bases; unmatched junction nucleotides: 13. CDR3 loop: CASSNGTGQLQEQYF. As DNA, the CDR3 is TGTGCCAGCAGTAACGGGACAGGTCAACTACAAGAGCAGTACTTC.

The gene calls are TRBV28 and TRBJ1-2, with D possibly being TRBD1 (5 bases). Germline V CDR1 and CDR2: MDHEN, SYDVKM. Deletions cut 6 bases from V and 5 bases from J, with 19 bases between. The CDR3 runs to 15 residues. DNA for the CDR3: TGTGCCAGCAGGCACGGGGGGGAGGTTAATTATGGCTACACCTTC. It yields the protein CASRHGGEVNYGYTF.

This clonotype appeared many times. The chain uses TRBV28 and TRBJ2-1; tentatively, D is TRBD1 or TRBD2 (6 bases each). Germline V gives CDR1 MDHEN, CDR2 SYDVKM. The V gene lost 11 bases and the J gene lost 5 bases, with 16 bases spanning the gap. The length of the CDR3 is 13 residues. CDR3 protein: CALRGLGNNEQFF. In DNA form, the CDR3 reads TGTGCCCTCAGGGGACTTGGCAACAATGAGCAGTTCTTC.

In nucleotides, the CDR3 is TGTGCCAGCAGTTCGCGGGGGGGATTAGATACGCAGTATTTT. As protein: CASSSRGGLDTQYF. V and J are TRBV12-3 or TRBV12-4 and TRBJ2-3, with TRBD2 identical over 9 bases. This CDR3 comprises 14 residues. Trimming cost V 4 bases and J 5 bases; bases outside gene matches: 4.

This clonotype turned up a few times. A read error may account for a junction end that differs from germline. The rearrangement uses TRBV4-3 and TRBJ2-2; D remains unclear. The V gene's germline CDR1 is LGHNA and CDR2 YSLEER. This CDR3 spans 13 amino acids. The CDR3 sequence is CASSQDGPGELFF. As DNA, the CDR3 is TGCGCTAGCAGCCAAGATGGGCCCGGGGAGCTGTTTTTT.